In this sample, the clone carrying this TCR beta chain turned up once. Antigen unknown. The same CDR3 also results from other DNA sequences found in this sample. The PCR contained 60 Vbeta and 13 Jbeta primers. Profiling relied on immunoSEQ multiplex PCR, and the TCRdb table lists in-frame clones only, not all of them. The data show about 130,000 clones, approximately 80% seen once. The CDR3 is 13 residues long. Germline V gene sequence: CDR1 SGDLS, CDR2 YYNGEE. The germline V and J ends were trimmed by 2 bases and 5 bases, with 7 bases remaining between them. This sample is drawn from a study of cytomegalovirus exposure and HLA in healthy donors. Broader study findings: The authors listed approximately 150 TCR beta chains as cytomegalovirus-associated.

The TCR was taken from a middle-aged man in good health and CMV-seronegative. Material: PBMCs. J is TRBJ2-2 and V is TRBV9; tentatively, D is TRBD1 (6 bases). CDR3 loop: CASSVQGTGELFF. The CDR3 DNA is TGTGCCAGCAGCGTTCAGGGGACCGGGGAGCTGTTTTTT.